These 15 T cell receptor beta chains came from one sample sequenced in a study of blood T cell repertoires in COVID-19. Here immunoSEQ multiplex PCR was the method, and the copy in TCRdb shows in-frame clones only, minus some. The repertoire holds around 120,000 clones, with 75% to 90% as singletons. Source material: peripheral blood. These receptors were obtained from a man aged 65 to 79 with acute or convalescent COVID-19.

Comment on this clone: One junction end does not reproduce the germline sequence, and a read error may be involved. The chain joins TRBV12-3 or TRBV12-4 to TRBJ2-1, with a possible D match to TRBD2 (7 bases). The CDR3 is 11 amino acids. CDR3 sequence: CASSWDGGRLF. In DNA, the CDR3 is TGTGCCAGCAGTTGGGACGGGGGGCGCCTCTTC.

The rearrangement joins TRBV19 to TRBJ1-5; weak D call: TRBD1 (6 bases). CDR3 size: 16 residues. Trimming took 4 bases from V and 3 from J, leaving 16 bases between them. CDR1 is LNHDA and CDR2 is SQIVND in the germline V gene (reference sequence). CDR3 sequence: CASSRAGTKLNQPQHF. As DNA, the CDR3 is TGTGCCAGTAGTAGAGCCGGGACAAAACTCAATCAGCCCCAGCATTTT. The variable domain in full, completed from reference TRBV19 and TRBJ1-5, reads DGGITQSPKYLFRKEGQNVTLSCEQNLNHDAMYWYRQDPGQGLRLIYYSQIVNDFQKGDIAEGYSVSREKKESFPLTVTSAQKNPTAFYLCASSRAGTKLNQPQHFGDGTRLSIL.

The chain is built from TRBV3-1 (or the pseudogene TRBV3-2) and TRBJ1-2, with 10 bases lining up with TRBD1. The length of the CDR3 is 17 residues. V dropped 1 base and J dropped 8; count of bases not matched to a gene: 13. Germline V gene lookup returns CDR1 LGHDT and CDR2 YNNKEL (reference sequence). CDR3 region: CASSQAGQGRVTRGYTF. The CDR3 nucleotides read TGTGCCAGCAGCCAAGCGGGACAGGGGAGGGTAACGCGCGGCTACACCTTC.

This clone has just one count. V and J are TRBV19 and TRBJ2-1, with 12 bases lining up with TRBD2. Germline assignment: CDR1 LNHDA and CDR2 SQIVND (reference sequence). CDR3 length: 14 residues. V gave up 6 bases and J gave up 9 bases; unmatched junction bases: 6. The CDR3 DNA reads TGTGCCAGTAGCACTAGCGGGGGGCGGGGTGAGCAGTTCTTC. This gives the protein CASSTSGGRGEQFF.

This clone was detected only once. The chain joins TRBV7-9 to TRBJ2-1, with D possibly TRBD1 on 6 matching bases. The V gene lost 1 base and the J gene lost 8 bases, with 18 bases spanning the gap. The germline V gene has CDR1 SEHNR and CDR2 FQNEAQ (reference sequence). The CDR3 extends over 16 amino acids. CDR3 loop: CASSLVIGGFEHEQFF. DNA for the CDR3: TGTGCCAGCAGCTTAGTAATAGGGGGTTTTGAGCATGAGCAGTTCTTC.

CDR3 sequence: CASSLELGANYGYTF. DNA for the CDR3: TGTGCCAGCAGCTTAGAACTGGGAGCTAACTATGGCTACACCTTC. The rearrangement links TRBV7-9 to TRBJ1-2; D remains ambiguous. CDR3 size: 15 residues. Germline V gene sequence: CDR1 SEHNR, CDR2 FQNEAQ (reference sequence). V gave up 1 base and J gave up 0 bases, with 9 bases separating them.

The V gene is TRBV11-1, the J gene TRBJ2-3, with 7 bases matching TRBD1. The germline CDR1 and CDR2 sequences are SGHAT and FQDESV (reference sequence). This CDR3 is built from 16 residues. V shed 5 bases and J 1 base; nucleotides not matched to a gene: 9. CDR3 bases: TGTGCCAGCAGCCTCGTGACAGGGATAGGCACAGATACGCAGTATTTT. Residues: CASSLVTGIGTDTQYF.

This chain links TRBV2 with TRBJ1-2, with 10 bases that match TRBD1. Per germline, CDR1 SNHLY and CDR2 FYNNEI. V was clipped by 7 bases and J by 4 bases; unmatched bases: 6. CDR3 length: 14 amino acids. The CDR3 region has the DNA TGTGCCAGCACACGGGACAGGGGCGGCTATGGCTACACCTTC. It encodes CASTRDRGGYGYTF.

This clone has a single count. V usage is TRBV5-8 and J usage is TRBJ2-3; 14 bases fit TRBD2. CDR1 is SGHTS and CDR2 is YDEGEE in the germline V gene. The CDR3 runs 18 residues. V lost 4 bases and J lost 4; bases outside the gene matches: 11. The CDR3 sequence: CASSHGTSGGPRPDTQYF. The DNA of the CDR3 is TGTGCCAGCAGCCACGGGACTAGCGGGGGACCACGCCCAGATACGCAGTATTTT.

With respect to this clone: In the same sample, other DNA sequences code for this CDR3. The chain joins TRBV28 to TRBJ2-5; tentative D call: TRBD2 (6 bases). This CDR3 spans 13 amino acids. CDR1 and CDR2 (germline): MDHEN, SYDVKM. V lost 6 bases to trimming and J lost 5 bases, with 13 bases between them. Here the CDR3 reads CASSLAGRETQYF. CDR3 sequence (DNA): TGTGCCAGCAGCCTCGCGGGGCGGGAGACCCAGTACTTC. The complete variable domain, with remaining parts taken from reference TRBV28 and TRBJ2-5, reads DVKVTQSSRYLVKRTGEKVFLECVQDMDHENMFWYRQDPGLGLRLIYFSYDVKMKEKGDIPEGYSVSREKKERFSLILESASTNQTSMYLCASSLAGRETQYFGPGTRLLVL.

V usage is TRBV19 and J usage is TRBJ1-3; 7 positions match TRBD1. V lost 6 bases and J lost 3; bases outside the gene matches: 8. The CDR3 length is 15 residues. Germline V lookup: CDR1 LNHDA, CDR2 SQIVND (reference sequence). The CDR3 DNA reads TGTGCCAGTAGGACCGAAGGGGGCCTTGGAAACACCATATATTTT. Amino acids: CASRTEGGLGNTIYF.

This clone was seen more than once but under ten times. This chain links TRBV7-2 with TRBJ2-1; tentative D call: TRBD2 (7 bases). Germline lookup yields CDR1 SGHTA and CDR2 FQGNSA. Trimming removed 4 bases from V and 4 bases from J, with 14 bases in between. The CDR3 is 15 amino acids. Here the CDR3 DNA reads TGTGCCAGCAGCTCAGGTCGGGGGGCGTACAATGAGCAGTTCTTC. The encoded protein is CASSSGRGAYNEQFF.

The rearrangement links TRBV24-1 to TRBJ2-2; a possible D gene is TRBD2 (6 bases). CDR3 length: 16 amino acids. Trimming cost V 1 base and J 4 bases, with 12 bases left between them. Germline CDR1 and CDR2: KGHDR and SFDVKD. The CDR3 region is CATSDFGGSGTGELFF. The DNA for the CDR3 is TGTGCCACCAGTGATTTCGGAGGGTCCGGCACCGGGGAGCTGTTTTTT.

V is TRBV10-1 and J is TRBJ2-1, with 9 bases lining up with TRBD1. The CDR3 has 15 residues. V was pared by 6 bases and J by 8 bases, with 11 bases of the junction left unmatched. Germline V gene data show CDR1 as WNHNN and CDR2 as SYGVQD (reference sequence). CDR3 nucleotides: TGCGCCAGCAGCCCCTCGGGACAGGGTAGCGATGAGCAGTTCTTC. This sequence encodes CASSPSGQGSDEQFF.

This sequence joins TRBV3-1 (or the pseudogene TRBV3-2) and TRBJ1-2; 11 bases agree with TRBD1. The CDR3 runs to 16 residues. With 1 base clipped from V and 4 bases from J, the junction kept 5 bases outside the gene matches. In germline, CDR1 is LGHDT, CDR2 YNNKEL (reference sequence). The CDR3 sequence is CASSQALDRGPYGYTF. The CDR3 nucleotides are TGTGCCAGCAGCCAAGCCCTGGACAGGGGGCCCTATGGCTACACCTTC.